Each of the 26 T cell receptor beta chains below was sequenced from the same sample in a study of blood T cells in healthy people across ages. A J-beta primer mix and a sample-barcoded 5' primer were used in a second PCR of roughly 6 to 11 cycles. TCRdb re-analysed the 5' RACE reads in MiXCR, keeping a single row per CDR3 protein. Among about 1.4 million distinct CDR3 sequences listed, roughly 64% were seen once. Material: blood. The receptor source for this set is a man aged 18 to 35 in good health.

The rearrangement uses TRBV7-9 and TRBJ2-7, with D tentatively TRBD2 (5 bases). Trimming stripped 0 bases from V and 7 bases from J, with 13 bases between. The CDR3 extends over 14 amino acids. Germline CDR1 and CDR2: SEHNR and FQNEAQ (reference sequence). CDR3 nucleotide sequence: TGTGCCAGCAGCTTAGCGGGAGAATACAATGAGCAGTACTTC. Translation gives CASSLAGEYNEQYF. The full variable domain, in which reference TRBV7-9 and TRBJ2-7 provide the parts outside the CDR3, is DTGVSQNPRHKITKRGQNVTFRCDPISEHNRLYWYRQTLGQGPEFLTYFQNEAQLEKSRLLSDRFSAERPKGSFSTLEIQRTEQGDSAMYLCASSLAGEYNEQYFGPGTRLTVT.

This clonotype has just a few counts. The chain employs TRBV7-9 and TRBJ2-1; 9 bases fit TRBD2. V dropped 5 bases and J dropped 7; count of bases not matched to a gene: 3. This CDR3 contains 13 residues. Germline V lookup: CDR1 SEHNR, CDR2 FQNEAQ (reference sequence). CDR3 sequence (DNA): TGTGCCAGCAGCCGAGCGGGGGGTAATGAGCAGTTCTTC. Protein: CASSRAGGNEQFF.

The V gene is TRBV5-4, the J gene TRBJ1-1; D unclear. Between the trimmed V and J ends, which lost 3 bases and 1 base, there was a span of 4 bases. CDR3 length equals 12 residues. CDR1 SGHNT and CDR2 YYREEE come from the germline V gene (reference sequence). The CDR3 DNA reads TGTGCCAGCAGCTGGCCGAACACTGAAGCTTTCTTT. Translated: CASSWPNTEAFF.

V and J are TRBV28 and TRBJ2-3; D not resolved. Germline V gene sequence: CDR1 MDHEN, CDR2 SYDVKM. Trimming stripped 3 bases from V and 6 bases from J, with 10 bases between. The length of the CDR3 is 13 residues. The DNA of the CDR3 is TGTGCCAGCAGTTTTAGATTTGGGGATACGCAGTATTTT. As protein: CASSFRFGDTQYF. The whole variable domain, filled in from reference TRBV28 and TRBJ2-3, reads DVKVTQSSRYLVKRTGEKVFLECVQDMDHENMFWYRQDPGLGLRLIYFSYDVKMKEKGDIPEGYSVSREKKERFSLILESASTNQTSMYLCASSFRFGDTQYFGPGTRLTVL.

J is TRBJ2-4 and V is TRBV29-1; D gene ambiguous. The J call is in doubt because the DNA end fits TRBJ2-5 better. The CDR3 runs to 12 residues. The germline gives CDR1 SQVTM, CDR2 ANQGSEA. CDR3 protein: CSVELPRETQYF. The CDR3, as DNA: TGCAGCGTTGAACTCCCTCGGGAGACCCAGTACTTC.

This sequence joins TRBV14 and TRBJ2-2; D is uncertain. Deletions cut 4 bases from V and 7 bases from J, with 16 bases between. Germline V gene data show CDR1 as SGHDN and CDR2 as FVKESK. This CDR3 region has 15 residues. The CDR3 loop reads CASSPWRPGGGELFF. The CDR3, as DNA: TGTGCCAGCAGCCCCTGGCGCCCGGGTGGCGGGGAGCTGTTTTTT.

Turning to this clonotype: The DNA is omitted, as the CDR3 cannot be located on it reliably, and the CDR3 follows TCRdb's listing. This chain links TRBV4-2 with TRBJ1-5; TRBD1, the table's D call, lacks a check against the DNA. With termini counted, the CDR3 has 24 amino acids. Germline values: CDR1 LGHNA, CDR2 YNFKEQ. The chain's CDR3 is CASSHYENMNTEAFFGQGNQPQHF.

CDR3 residues: CSVEGDRENTEAFF. CDR3 sequence (DNA): TGCAGCGTTGAAGGGGACAGGGAAAACACTGAAGCTTTCTTT. The chain recombines TRBV29-1 with TRBJ1-1, with TRBD1 identical over 9 bases. The CDR3 contains 14 residues. V lost 1 base and J lost 2; bases outside the gene matches: 2. Germline V lookup: CDR1 SQVTM, CDR2 ANQGSEA.

This chain connects TRBV7-2 to TRBJ2-3, with 9 positions matching TRBD2. From germline, CDR1 is SGHTA and CDR2 FQGNSA. This CDR3 has 15 amino acids. V shed 6 bases, J shed 3 bases, and the junction held 7 bases outside the gene matches. CDR3 protein: CASRYSGGLTDTQYF. The CDR3 nucleotides are TGTGCCAGCAGATATAGCGGGGGTCTAACAGATACGCAGTATTTT.

The rearrangement uses TRBV3-1 and TRBJ2-3; D unclear. V lost 0 bases to trimming and J lost 4 bases, with 8 bases between them. Per the germline V gene, CDR1 is LGHDT and CDR2 is YNNKEL (reference sequence). The CDR3 spans 14 residues. The CDR3 nucleotides read TGTGCCAGCAGCCAAGAGAGAACCGCAGATACGCAGTATTTT. Translation gives CASSQERTADTQYF.

The rearrangement joins TRBV27 to TRBJ1-2; D is undetermined. The CDR3 totals 15 residues. Germline CDR1 reads MNHEY; CDR2 reads SMNVEV (reference sequence). Trimming pared 5 bases from V and 0 bases from J, leaving 13 bases between. The CDR3 sequence: CASSDGGTTNYGYTF. As DNA, the CDR3 is TGTGCCAGCAGTGACGGCGGAACTACTAACTATGGCTACACCTTC.

The chain combines TRBV20-1 with TRBJ1-1; the D is unclear. CDR3 length: 14 residues. The V and J ends lost 8 bases and 2 bases respectively, with 18 bases between them. Germline values: CDR1 DFQATT, CDR2 SNEGSKA (reference sequence). CDR3 nucleotide sequence: TGCAGTACTAATGTAATCGAACGTAACACTGAAGCTTTCTTT. Its protein is CSTNVIERNTEAFF.

This chain joins TRBV6-5 and TRBJ2-7; no definite D call. Germline lookup yields CDR1 MNHEY and CDR2 SVGAGI. Trimming took off 6 bases at V and 5 bases at J, with 23 bases between the two ends. The CDR3 sequence is 16 residues long. DNA of the CDR3: TGTGCCAGCAGCCCAGGAAGGTCCCACGATTATGACGAGCAGTACTTC. It encodes CASSPGRSHDYDEQYF.

This chain uses TRBV7-2 with TRBJ2-5; possibly TRBD1 or TRBD2 for D (5 bases each). V was shortened by 5 bases and J by 3 bases, with 16 bases between the two germline ends. From germline, CDR1 is SGHTA and CDR2 FQGNSA. This CDR3 spans 15 amino acids. The CDR3 region is CASSPSGRKEETQYF. The CDR3 DNA reads TGTGCCAGCAGCCCGTCGGGACGGAAGGAAGAGACCCAGTACTTC.

V and J are TRBV6-2 or TRBV6-3 and TRBJ2-7; possible D gene TRBD1, 5 bases. The V and J ends lost 0 bases and 2 bases respectively, with 20 bases between them. The germline V gene encodes CDR1 MNHEY and CDR2 SVGEGT. The CDR3 is 18 residues long. CDR3 bases: TGTGCCAGCAGTTACTCGAAAGGGGCGACAGTCTCCACCTACGAGCAGTACTTC. It specifies CASSYSKGATVSTYEQYF.

The V gene is TRBV12-3 or TRBV12-4, the J gene TRBJ1-6; 12 bases align to TRBD1. Germline trimming cut 0 bases from V and 9 bases from J; bases unmatched to any gene: 3. This CDR3 is built from 16 residues. The CDR3 nucleotides read TGTGCCAGCAGTTTAGCGGGACAGGGGGCGCGTTCACCCCTCCACTTT. This codes for CASSLAGQGARSPLHF.

The chain joins TRBV11-3 to TRBJ2-7; possible D gene TRBD2, 6 bases. Trimming pared 8 bases from V and 1 base from J, leaving 15 bases between. This CDR3 has 14 residues. The germline gives CDR1 SGHNT, CDR2 YENEEA. CDR3 in amino acids: CASWGERPSYEQYF. The DNA of the CDR3 is TGTGCCAGCTGGGGGGAGCGTCCTTCCTACGAGCAGTACTTC.

This chain connects TRBV9 to TRBJ2-1; D not resolved. CDR3 size: 15 residues. Germline V CDR1 and CDR2: SGDLS, YYNGEE. Between the trimmed V and J ends, which lost 2 bases and 4 bases, there was a span of 13 bases. The CDR3 nucleotides read TGTGCCAGCAGCGTGGGGTTTGTGGATTACAATGAGCAGTTCTTC. This sequence encodes CASSVGFVDYNEQFF.

This chain uses TRBV24-1 with TRBJ2-3, with D tentatively TRBD1 or TRBD2 (6 bases each). The CDR3 is made up of 15 amino acids. V dropped 5 bases and J dropped 0 bases, with 11 bases sitting between them. CDR1 KGHDR and CDR2 SFDVKD come from the germline V gene. The CDR3 is CATSATGASTDTQYF. In DNA form, the CDR3 reads TGTGCCACCAGTGCGACGGGGGCGAGCACAGATACGCAGTATTTT.

This chain uses TRBV7-2 with TRBJ2-4; the D gene is possibly TRBD2 (6 bases). The CDR3 extends over 16 amino acids. Germline CDR1 reads SGHTA; CDR2 reads FQGNSA. V lost 3 bases and J lost 6, with 18 bases in between. This CDR3 is CASSFGFPGVGNIQYF. The CDR3 DNA reads TGTGCCAGCAGCTTCGGGTTTCCGGGGGTCGGAAACATTCAGTACTTC.

A few counts support this clonotype. The chain uses TRBV9 and TRBJ2-4, with D possibly TRBD2 on 6 matching bases. V lost 5 bases and J 0 bases, leaving 6 bases between the germline ends. Germline V gene lookup returns CDR1 SGDLS and CDR2 YYNGEE. The CDR3 totals 13 residues. The CDR3 loop reads CASRGGAKNIQYF. The CDR3 DNA is TGTGCCAGCAGGGGGGGAGCCAAAAACATTCAGTACTTC.

The rearrangement uses TRBV29-1 and TRBJ2-3; D is ambiguous. Germline assignment: CDR1 SQVTM and CDR2 ANQGSEA. This CDR3 comprises 11 residues. V was trimmed by 0 bases and J by 6 bases, leaving 4 bases between them. CDR3 in DNA: TGCAGCGTTGAAGAGGGGGATACGCAGTATTTT. Translation: CSVEEGDTQYF.

The chain combines TRBV9 with TRBJ2-2; 9 nucleotides agree with TRBD1. V was pared by 6 bases and J by 7 bases, with 7 bases of the junction left unmatched. The CDR3 length is 14 residues. Germline V gene data show CDR1 as SGDLS and CDR2 as YYNGEE. This CDR3 reads CASMGQGFFGELFF. CDR3 DNA sequence: TGTGCCAGCATGGGACAGGGCTTTTTCGGGGAGCTGTTTTTT.

This clonotype was seen a few times. The junction differs from germline at one of its ends, possibly a read error. This chain links TRBV14 with TRBJ2-7; 7 nucleotides match TRBD1. The CDR3 totals 15 residues. Germline CDR1 is SGHDN and CDR2 is FVKESK. CDR3: CASSKDRAFSYEQYF. The CDR3 DNA is TGTGCCAGCAGCAAAGACAGGGCGTTTAGCTACGAGCAGTACTTC. Full variable domain (outside the CDR3, taken from reference TRBV14 and TRBJ2-7): EAGVTQFPSHSVIEKGQTVTLRCDPISGHDNLYWYRRVMGKEIKFLLHFVKESKQDESGMPNNRFLAERTGGTYSTLKVQPAELEDSGVYFCASSKDRAFSYEQYFGPGTRLTVT.

This rearrangement joins TRBV6-5 to TRBJ2-5, with 7 bases that match TRBD1. Matching the DNA end better, TRBJ2-7 makes the J call doubtful. The CDR3 consists of 12 residues. Germline-derived CDR1 and CDR2 are MNHEY and SVGAGI. The chain's CDR3 is CATYGQAYEQYF. For the CDR3, the DNA is TGTGCCACATATGGACAGGCCTACGAGCAGTACTTC.

This chain uses TRBV27 with TRBJ2-1, with D possibly being TRBD1 (6 bases). The V end lost 5 bases, the J end lost 6 bases, and 11 bases lay between the germline ends. The CDR3 runs 13 residues. Germline-derived CDR1 and CDR2 are MNHEY and SMNVEV (reference sequence). The chain's CDR3 is CASSITGPNEQFF. The DNA of the CDR3 is TGTGCCAGCAGTATCACAGGGCCCAATGAGCAGTTCTTC.